This T cell receptor (beta chain) was sequenced during a study of cytomegalovirus exposure and HLA in healthy donors. The CDR3 is made up of 16 amino acids. The germline V gene encodes CDR1 SGHTS and CDR2 YDEGEE. With 1 base removed from V and 1 base from J, the gap between germline ends came to 12 bases. The primer mix had 60 Vbeta and 13 Jbeta primers. Clones were sequenced by immunoSEQ multiplex PCR, and TCRdb holds only the in-frame ones, with some missing. The sample has 200,000 or so clones; the top ten hold 0.7% to 0.8%. The TCR originated in a boy aged 5-17 years in good health and CMV-seronegative. Sample: PBMCs. The chain recombines TRBV5-8 with TRBJ1-5; tentatively, D is TRBD1 (5 bases). CDR3 sequence reads: CASSLTWGGSNQPQHF. DNA for the CDR3: TGTGCCAGCAGCTTGACGTGGGGGGGGAGCAATCAGCCCCAGCATTTT.